One and the same sample provided the 13 T cell receptor beta chains below, sequenced in a study of blood T cell repertoires in COVID-19. Assay used: immunoSEQ multiplex PCR; TCRdb lists only in-frame clones, some missing. Of about 330,000 clones in the sample, over 75% are singletons; the top ten hold approximately 4%. The sample taken for sequencing was peripheral blood. The receptors come from a woman in her fifties or sixties with active or convalescent COVID-19.

J is TRBJ2-1 and V is TRBV7-2, with D possibly TRBD2 on 7 matching bases. V dropped 0 bases and J dropped 12 bases, with 21 bases sitting between them. Germline V CDR1 and CDR2: SGHTA, FQGNSA. CDR3 size: 16 residues. CDR3 sequence (DNA): TGTGCCAGCAGCTTAGCCGGGGGGCTAGCGGACATCCGGCAGTTCTTC. Protein product: CASSLAGGLADIRQFF. Full variable domain (missing parts from reference TRBV7-2 and TRBJ2-1): GAGVSQSPSNKVTEKGKDVELRCDPISGHTALYWYRQSLGQGLEFLIYFQGNSAPDKSGLPSDRFSAERTGGSVSTLTIQRTQQEDSAVYLCASSLAGGLADIRQFFGPGTRLTVL.

The rearrangement links TRBV10-3 to TRBJ1-4, with 9 bases lining up with TRBD1. Germline CDR1 reads ENHRY; CDR2 reads SYGVKD. CDR3 length: 16 amino acids. V trimming: 0 bases; J trimming: 7 bases; junction bases outside the gene matches: 6. The chain's CDR3 is CAISESRTGDFEKLFF. The CDR3 DNA reads as TGTGCCATCAGTGAGTCGAGGACAGGGGATTTTGAAAAACTGTTTTTT.

The chain is built from TRBV5-4 and TRBJ1-1, with D possibly TRBD1 on 5 matching bases. The CDR3 has 14 amino acids. CDR1 is SGHNT and CDR2 is YYREEE in the germline V gene (reference sequence). Deletions cut 3 bases from V and 1 base from J, with 10 bases between. CDR3 sequence: CASSWWGGNTEAFF. The CDR3 coding sequence is TGTGCCAGCAGCTGGTGGGGGGGGAACACTGAAGCTTTCTTT.

With regard to this clone: A read error may produce the germline difference seen at one junction end. The rearrangement uses TRBV30 and TRBJ2-7; D is perhaps TRBD2 (7 bases). Germline-derived CDR1 and CDR2 are GTSNPN and SVGIG (reference sequence). The CDR3 runs to 13 residues. The CDR3 reads CGGTGGRVDEQYF. The CDR3 DNA reads as TGCGGGGGAACCGGGGGGCGCGTCGACGAGCAGTACTTC. Full variable domain (rest looked up from reference TRBV30 and TRBJ2-7): SQTIHQWPATLVQPVGSPLSLECTVEGTSNPNLYWYRQAAGRGLQLLFYSVGIGQISSEVPQNLSASRPQDRQFILSSKKLLLSDSGFYLCGGTGGRVDEQYFGPGTRLTVT.

There are a few counts of this clone. V usage is TRBV28 and J usage is TRBJ1-2, with D maybe TRBD1 (6 bases). Trimming cost V 3 bases and J 7 bases, with 15 bases left between them. This CDR3 is built from 14 residues. Germline V gene sequence: CDR1 MDHEN, CDR2 SYDVKM. Written as DNA, the CDR3 is TGTGCCAGCAGTTTCACAGGGTCTGGGGGTGGCTACACCTTC. Amino acid sequence: CASSFTGSGGGYTF.

This chain links TRBV2 with TRBJ2-3; 9 bases are shared with TRBD2. Germline V gene lookup returns CDR1 SNHLY and CDR2 FYNNEI. This CDR3 comprises 14 residues. Trimming took 4 bases from V and 6 from J; bases not matched to a gene: 5. CDR3 sequence reads: CASSGTSALDTQYF. The CDR3 nucleotides are TGTGCCAGCAGTGGGACTAGCGCCCTGGATACGCAGTATTTT.

The chain employs TRBV15 and TRBJ1-1; a weak D match, TRBD1 (6 bases). The V end was cut by 0 bases, the J end by 1 base, with 18 bases between. The CDR3 runs to 18 residues. Per germline, CDR1 LNHNV and CDR2 YYDKDF (reference sequence). The CDR3 DNA reads TGTGCCACCAGCAGAGATCCAGGGGATAAGGGTGGGAACACTGAAGCTTTCTTT. Translated: CATSRDPGDKGGNTEAFF.

The chain links TRBV27 to TRBJ2-7; the match to TRBD2 covers 7 bases. The CDR3 runs to 14 residues. The ends lost 7 bases at V and 0 bases at J; junction bases unmatched: 6. Looked up from germline, CDR1 is MNHEY and CDR2 is SMNVEV (reference sequence). This CDR3 is CASMEAGYSYEQYF. CDR3 nucleotides: TGTGCCAGCATGGAAGCGGGGTACTCCTACGAGCAGTACTTC.

The chain combines TRBV6-4 with TRBJ2-2; the D gene is possibly TRBD1 (6 bases). This CDR3 has 12 amino acids. The germline gives CDR1 MRHNA, CDR2 SNTAGT. V gave up 6 bases and J gave up 6 bases, with 8 bases separating them. CDR3 bases: TGTGCCAGCAGCACAGGGTCCGGGGAGCTGTTTTTT. It specifies CASSTGSGELFF.

CDR3: CATSRTSGTGFNTEAFF. DNA for the CDR3: TGTGCCACCAGCAGAACATCCGGGACAGGGTTTAACACTGAAGCTTTCTTT. V is TRBV15 and J is TRBJ1-1; 9 bases fit TRBD1. The V gene end was trimmed by 2 bases and the J gene end by 2 bases; junction bases not matched to a gene: 9. Per germline, CDR1 LNHNV and CDR2 YYDKDF (reference sequence). The CDR3 is 17 amino acids. The variable domain in full, completed from reference TRBV15 and TRBJ1-1, reads DAMVIQNPRYQVTQFGKPVTLSCSQTLNHNVMYWYQQKSSQAPKLLFHYYDKDFNNEADTPDNFQSRRPNTSFCFLDIRSPGLGDTAMYLCATSRTSGTGFNTEAFFGQGTRLTVV.

V usage is TRBV7-3 and J usage is TRBJ1-3; 8 nucleotides align to TRBD1. Germline V lookup: CDR1 SGHTA, CDR2 FQGTGA. The CDR3 extends over 21 amino acids. Unmatched junction bases numbered 26, after V lost 8 bases and J lost 2 bases. This CDR3 reads CASGKTSWQGACLVPGNTIYF. The CDR3 coding sequence is TGTGCCAGCGGTAAGACAAGCTGGCAGGGGGCTTGTTTGGTTCCTGGAAACACCATATATTTT.

The chain has TRBV13 and TRBJ2-1, with 15 bases identical to TRBD2. This CDR3 spans 17 amino acids. The V gene's germline CDR1 is PRHDT and CDR2 FYEKMQ (reference sequence). The V segment lost 5 bases and the J segment 3 bases; nucleotides outside the gene matches: 5. CDR3 DNA: TGTGCCAGCAGCCTGGGGACTAGCGGGAGGAACTACAATGAGCAGTTCTTC. Translating gives CASSLGTSGRNYNEQFF. Supplemented by reference TRBV13 and TRBJ2-1, the full variable domain reads AAGVIQSPRHLIKEKRETATLKCYPIPRHDTVYWYQQGPGQDPQFLISFYEKMQSDKGSIPDRFSAQQFSDYHSELNMSSLELGDSALYFCASSLGTSGRNYNEQFFGPGTRLTVL.

The chain links TRBV5-1 to TRBJ1-6; D is ambiguous. The CDR3 has 14 amino acids. Trimming removed 4 bases at V and 7 bases at J, with 12 bases between. The germline V gene has CDR1 SGHRS and CDR2 YFSETQ. CDR3 protein: CASSGGLPNSPLHF. As DNA, the CDR3 is TGCGCCAGCAGCGGCGGGCTACCGAATTCACCCCTCCACTTT.